Following are 3 T cell receptor beta chains from one sample sequenced in a study of beta chain features in type 1 diabetes. General observations from the study: Type 1 diabetes patients had TCRB CDR3s that were shorter (moderately but significantly so) in all four CD4+ subsets.

What was sequenced were expressed TCRB transcripts, since all of the isolated RNA had been reverse transcribed. Method: immunoSEQ multiplex PCR; TCRdb's copy keeps in-frame clones and lacks some. Altogether 300,000 to 400,000 clones are present, around 9.6% being singletons, with the ten largest covering about 0.6%. For these TCRs, the target antigens are not known. The sample comprised central memory CD4+ T cells from blood. The receptors come from a young man with type 1 diabetes.

Ten or more counts support this clone. This chain uses TRBV18 with TRBJ1-1; D may be TRBD1 (6 bases). Germline CDR1 reads KGHSH; CDR2 reads LQKENI. V was shortened by 5 bases and J by 11 bases, with 21 bases between the two germline ends. The CDR3 totals 14 residues. The chain's CDR3 is CASSTVRDIVEAFF. CDR3 DNA sequence: TGTGCCAGCTCAACCGTCCGGGACATCGTCGAGGCTTTCTTT.

The chain couples TRBV11-1 to TRBJ2-1; D perhaps matches TRBD2 (6 bases). The CDR3 extends over 18 amino acids. Trimming stripped 5 bases from V and 5 bases from J, with 25 bases between. Per germline, CDR1 SGHAT and CDR2 FQDESV (reference sequence). This CDR3 reads CASSALGVAALSHNEQFF. The CDR3, as DNA: TGTGCCAGCAGCGCGTTGGGGGTAGCGGCCCTTTCACACAATGAGCAGTTCTTC.

This clone was seen more than once but under ten times. The rearrangement uses TRBV5-1 and TRBJ2-6, with D perhaps TRBD2 (6 bases). Germline CDR1 reads SGHRS; CDR2 reads YFSETQ. The CDR3 has 15 residues. V shed 0 bases and J shed 2 bases, with 6 bases lying between them. The CDR3 coding sequence is TGCGCCAGCAGCTTGGGCGGGGCTGGGGCCAACGTCCTGACTTTC. Encoded protein: CASSLGGAGANVLTF. The whole variable domain, filled in from reference TRBV5-1 and TRBJ2-6, reads KAGVTQTPRYLIKTRGQQVTLSCSPISGHRSVSWYQQTPGQGLQFLFEYFSETQRNKGNFPGRFSGRQFSNSRSEMNVSTLELGDSALYLCASSLGGAGANVLTFGAGSRLTVL.